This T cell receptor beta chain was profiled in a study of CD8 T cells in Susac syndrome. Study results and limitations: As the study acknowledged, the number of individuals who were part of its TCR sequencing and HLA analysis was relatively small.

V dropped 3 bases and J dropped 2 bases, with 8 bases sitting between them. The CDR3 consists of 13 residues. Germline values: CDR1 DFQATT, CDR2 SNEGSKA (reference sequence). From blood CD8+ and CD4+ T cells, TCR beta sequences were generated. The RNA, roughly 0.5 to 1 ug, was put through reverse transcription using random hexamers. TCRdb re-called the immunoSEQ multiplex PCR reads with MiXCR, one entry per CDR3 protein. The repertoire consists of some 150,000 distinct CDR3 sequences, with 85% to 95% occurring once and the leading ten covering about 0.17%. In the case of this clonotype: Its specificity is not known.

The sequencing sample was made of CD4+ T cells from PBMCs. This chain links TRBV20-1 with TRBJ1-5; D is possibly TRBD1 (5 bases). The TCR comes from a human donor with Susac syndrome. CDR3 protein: CSASTTGNQPQHF. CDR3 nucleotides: TGCAGTGCTAGTACGACAGGCAATCAGCCCCAGCATTTT.